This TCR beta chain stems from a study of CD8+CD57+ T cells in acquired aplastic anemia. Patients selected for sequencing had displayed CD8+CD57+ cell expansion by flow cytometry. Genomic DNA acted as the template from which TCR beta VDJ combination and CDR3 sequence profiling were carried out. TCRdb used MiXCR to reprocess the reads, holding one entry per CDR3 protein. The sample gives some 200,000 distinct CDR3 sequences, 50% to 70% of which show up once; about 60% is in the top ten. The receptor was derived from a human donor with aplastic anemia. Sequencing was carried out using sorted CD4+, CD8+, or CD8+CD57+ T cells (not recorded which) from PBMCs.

This chain's CDR3 is CASSSSYSGANVLTF. CDR3 nucleotides: TGTGCCAGTAGTAGTTCGTACTCTGGGGCCAACGTCCTGACTTTC. J is TRBJ2-6 and V is TRBV19; D ambiguous. This CDR3 spans 15 amino acids. Per the germline V gene, CDR1 is LNHDA and CDR2 is SQIVND (reference sequence). V was trimmed by 4 bases and J by 0 bases, leaving 7 bases between them. The variable domain in full, with the rest retrieved from reference TRBV19 and TRBJ2-6, is DGGITQSPKYLFRKEGQNVTLSCEQNLNHDAMYWYRQDPGQGLRLIYYSQIVNDFQKGDIAEGYSVSREKKESFPLTVTSAQKNPTAFYLCASSSSYSGANVLTFGAGSRLTVL.